The next 31 T cell receptor beta chains were all read from a single sample in a study of shared clonotypes between healthy human individuals. Naive CD8 cells lacked CD45RO, underwent positive selection for CCR7 and left out terminally differentiated effector memory CD45RA+ cells. This table comes from immunoSEQ multiplex PCR, and its TCRdb copy is limited to in-frame clones, with some not included. Among some 2,000,000 clones listed, roughly 95% were seen once. Sample: naive CD8+ T cells sorted from blood. These receptors were collected from a man aged 18 to 29 in good health.

This chain connects TRBV6-6 to TRBJ2-2; 9 nucleotides match TRBD2. CDR1 is MNHNY, CDR2 SVGAGI, per germline (reference sequence). CDR3 length: 16 residues. The ends lost 1 base at V and 6 bases at J; junction bases unmatched: 6. DNA for the CDR3: TGTGCCAGCAGTTACTGGGCGGGAGGGCCGGCCGGGGAGCTGTTTTTT. It specifies CASSYWAGGPAGELFF.

The V gene is TRBV5-8, the J gene TRBJ2-7, with 7 positions matching TRBD1. Unmatched junction bases numbered 5, after V lost 2 bases and J lost 3 bases. The CDR3 runs 14 residues. The V gene's germline CDR1 is SGHTS and CDR2 YDEGEE. The CDR3 loop is CASSFGTALYEQYF. The CDR3 coding sequence is TGTGCCAGCAGCTTCGGGACAGCCCTCTACGAGCAGTACTTC.

This clone is a singleton in its sample. The DNA for the CDR3 is TGTGCCAGCAGTTTGACGGCGGCCGGGGAGCTGTTTTTT. Translating it yields CASSLTAAGELFF. The V gene is TRBV27, the J gene TRBJ2-2; D gene ambiguous. CDR1 and CDR2 from the germline V gene are MNHEY and SMNVEV (reference sequence). V was shortened by 3 bases and J by 6 bases, with 8 bases between the two germline ends. The CDR3 extends over 13 amino acids.

This clone was counted between two and nine times. The chain uses TRBV29-1 and TRBJ1-6, with D uncertain. Trimming left V 4 bases short and J 9 bases short, with 13 bases between. Germline assignment: CDR1 SQVTM and CDR2 ANQGSEA. The CDR3 length is 13 residues. The CDR3 nucleotides read TGCAGCGTTGTGAAGACATTCACTTCACCCCTCCACTTT. It encodes CSVVKTFTSPLHF.

The chain uses TRBV2 and TRBJ2-3; TRBD1 matches 8 bases. Germline values: CDR1 SNHLY, CDR2 FYNNEI. The CDR3 is 17 residues long. Unmatched junction bases numbered 8, after V lost 2 bases and J lost 1 base. The CDR3 sequence is CASSELTGGGGTDTQYF. CDR3 DNA: TGTGCCAGCAGTGAACTAACAGGGGGTGGAGGCACAGATACGCAGTATTTT. The full variable domain, with the rest looked up from reference TRBV2 and TRBJ2-3, is EPEVTQTPSHQVTQMGQEVILRCVPISNHLYFYWYRQILGQKVEFLVSFYNNEISEKSEIFDDQFSVERPDGSNFTLKIRSTKLEDSAMYFCASSELTGGGGTDTQYFGPGTRLTVL.

On this clone: The same CDR3 arises from other DNA sequences in this sample as well. The chain links TRBV4-1 to TRBJ1-5; TRBD1 might be the D (5 bases). Per the germline V gene, CDR1 is MGHRA and CDR2 is YSYEKL. This CDR3 is 15 amino acids long. Trimming removed 0 bases from V and 1 base from J, with 7 bases in between. The CDR3 protein is CASSQERGSNQPQHF. Written as DNA, the CDR3 is TGCGCCAGCAGCCAAGAGCGGGGGAGCAATCAGCCCCAGCATTTT.

A remark on this clone: The identical CDR3 is also encoded by other nucleotide sequences in the sample. The rearrangement joins TRBV5-4 to TRBJ1-2, with unresolved D. Germline values: CDR1 SGHNT, CDR2 YYREEE (reference sequence). CDR3 length: 12 amino acids. Trimming took off 0 bases at V and 7 bases at J, with 7 bases between the two ends. The CDR3 region has the DNA TGTGCCAGCAGCTTGGAAGCGGGTGGCTACACCTTC. As protein: CASSLEAGGYTF.

CDR3 loop: CASSVETGRSYEQYF. CDR3 DNA sequence: TGTGCCAGCAGCGTAGAGACGGGGAGATCCTACGAGCAGTACTTC. The chain joins TRBV9 to TRBJ2-7; a possible D gene is TRBD2 (5 bases). Between the trimmed V and J ends, which lost 0 bases and 1 base, there was a span of 11 bases. This CDR3 has 15 residues. Germline lookup yields CDR1 SGDLS and CDR2 YYNGEE.

This rearrangement joins TRBV16 to TRBJ2-7; D remains unclear. Germline CDR1 and CDR2: KGHSY and FQNENV. The CDR3 runs 14 residues. V dropped 1 base and J dropped 2 bases, with 9 bases sitting between them. The CDR3 reads CASSQYDGAYEQYF. DNA for the CDR3: TGTGCCAGCAGCCAATATGACGGTGCCTACGAGCAGTACTTC.

The chain carries TRBV6-4 and TRBJ2-3, with 7 bases lining up with TRBD2. After removal of 5 bases from V and 2 bases from J, the junction contained 4 bases not matched to a gene. The germline V gene encodes CDR1 MRHNA and CDR2 SNTAGT. The CDR3 has 14 amino acids. This CDR3 is CASSSGEITDTQYF. The CDR3 coding sequence is TGTGCCAGCAGTAGCGGGGAGATCACAGATACGCAGTATTTT.

With respect to this clone: This sample also contains other DNA sequences that code for the same CDR3. The V and J genes are TRBV28 and TRBJ2-7, with TRBD1 matching 7 bases. There are 14 residues in the CDR3. Germline values: CDR1 MDHEN, CDR2 SYDVKM. Trimming removed 3 bases from V and 3 bases from J; junction bases left unmatched: 5. The CDR3 loop reads CASSLRGGSYEQYF. The CDR3 DNA sequence: TGTGCCAGCAGTTTGAGAGGGGGCAGCTACGAGCAGTACTTC.

This rearrangement joins TRBV5-6 to TRBJ2-1; D is uncertain. Trimming removed 0 bases at V and 5 bases at J, with 6 bases between. CDR1 SGHDT and CDR2 YYEEEE come from the germline V gene. The CDR3 spans 13 residues. The CDR3 region has the DNA TGTGCCAGCAGCTTGGTTGTAGACAATGAGCAGTTCTTC. This translates into CASSLVVDNEQFF.

To note about this clone: This sample also contains other DNA sequences that code for the same CDR3. The chain carries TRBV4-1 and TRBJ2-7; D might be TRBD1 (6 bases). Trimming cost V 0 bases and J 3 bases, with 12 bases left between them. Per germline, CDR1 MGHRA and CDR2 YSYEKL. The CDR3 extends over 15 amino acids. The DNA of the CDR3 is TGCGCCAGCAGCCAAGAAGGGACAACCTACTACGAGCAGTACTTC. Translation gives CASSQEGTTYYEQYF.

The rearrangement links TRBV5-1 to TRBJ1-1, with D possibly TRBD1 on 6 matching bases. Germline assignment: CDR1 SGHRS and CDR2 YFSETQ. V lost 5 bases to trimming and J lost 1 base, with 12 bases between them. The CDR3 consists of 14 residues. The CDR3 DNA sequence: TGCGCCAGCAGGGCGGGACACCCGAACACTGAAGCTTTCTTT. Its protein product is CASRAGHPNTEAFF.

The CDR3 sequence: CATSRGHLAGPGDEQFF. DNA of the CDR3: TGTGCCACCAGCAGAGGGCACCTAGCGGGGCCCGGGGATGAGCAGTTCTTC. The chain joins TRBV15 to TRBJ2-1; the match to TRBD2 covers 9 bases. The ends lost 1 base at V and 8 bases at J; junction bases unmatched: 12. In germline, CDR1 is LNHNV, CDR2 YYDKDF (reference sequence). The CDR3 sequence is 17 residues long. The entire variable domain, with the rest obtained from reference TRBV15 and TRBJ2-1, is as follows: DAMVIQNPRYQVTQFGKPVTLSCSQTLNHNVMYWYQQKSSQAPKLLFHYYDKDFNNEADTPDNFQSRRPNTSFCFLDIRSPGLGDTAMYLCATSRGHLAGPGDEQFFGPGTRLTVL.

The chain has TRBV30 and TRBJ2-3; TRBD1 is a possible D gene (5 bases). Germline loops: CDR1 GTSNPN, CDR2 SVGIG (reference sequence). This CDR3 is built from 16 residues. V was trimmed by 0 bases and J by 0 bases, leaving 13 bases between them. CDR3 in amino acids: CAWSVRGFQSTDTQYF. The CDR3 DNA reads as TGTGCCTGGAGTGTAAGGGGCTTTCAAAGCACAGATACGCAGTATTTT. The entire variable domain, with the rest obtained from reference TRBV30 and TRBJ2-3, is as follows: SQTIHQWPATLVQPVGSPLSLECTVEGTSNPNLYWYRQAAGRGLQLLFYSVGIGQISSEVPQNLSASRPQDRQFILSSKKLLLSDSGFYLCAWSVRGFQSTDTQYFGPGTRLTVL.

The chain's CDR3 is CASSFGRYNEQFF. The DNA for the CDR3 is TGTGCCAGCAGCTTTGGACGATATAATGAGCAGTTCTTC. The chain carries TRBV7-6 and TRBJ2-1; D gene ambiguous. Trimming pared 3 bases from V and 7 bases from J, leaving 10 bases between. CDR3 size: 13 residues. In germline, CDR1 is SGHVS, CDR2 FNYEAQ.

This clone showed up just once. Other nucleotide sequences in the sample specify the same CDR3. DNA for the CDR3: TGTGCCAGCAGCGTAGGGCAGGGATTCTACGAGCAGTACTTC. Translating it yields CASSVGQGFYEQYF. This chain links TRBV9 with TRBJ2-7; possible D gene TRBD1, 5 bases. The CDR3 is 14 amino acids. Trimming cost V 0 bases and J 3 bases, with 10 bases left between them. Germline V gene sequence: CDR1 SGDLS, CDR2 YYNGEE.

V usage is TRBV7-3 and J usage is TRBJ2-3; no reliable D call. Germline values: CDR1 SGHTA, CDR2 FQGTGA. Deletions cut 3 bases from V and 5 bases from J, with 9 bases between. This CDR3 is 13 amino acids long. This chain's CDR3 is CASSFGSGDTQYF. The CDR3 DNA sequence: TGTGCCAGCAGCTTCGGATCGGGAGATACGCAGTATTTT.

The rearrangement links TRBV5-5 to TRBJ2-2, with D unclear. CDR1 is SGHKS and CDR2 is YYEKEE in the germline V gene (reference sequence). Deletions cut 5 bases from V and 0 bases from J, with 8 bases between. The CDR3 totals 14 residues. The CDR3 protein is CASSYRANTGELFF. The CDR3 DNA reads as TGTGCCAGCAGTTACAGAGCGAACACCGGGGAGCTGTTTTTT.

This chain links TRBV28 with TRBJ2-3; possible D gene TRBD1, 5 bases. Germline lookup yields CDR1 MDHEN and CDR2 SYDVKM. Trimming took off 5 bases at V and 3 bases at J, with 12 bases between the two ends. CDR3 length equals 14 residues. CDR3 residues: CASSPTTVTDTQYF. The CDR3 DNA reads as TGTGCCAGCAGTCCTACGACAGTAACAGATACGCAGTATTTT.

V gene TRBV23-1 combines with J gene TRBJ1-2; D is uncertain. TRBV23-1 is treated as an ORF (open reading frame) with a function not yet certain. Trimming pared 1 base from V and 4 bases from J, leaving 10 bases between. The CDR3 has 14 residues. In nucleotides, the CDR3 is TGCGCCAGCAGTCAATTTTCAGTATTCTATGGCTACACCTTC. Protein sequence: CASSQFSVFYGYTF.

CDR3 amino acids: CASSWGLGGEQYF. In DNA form, the CDR3 reads TGTGCCAGCAGTTGGGGACTAGGGGGCGAGCAGTACTTC. This chain uses TRBV27 with TRBJ2-7, with TRBD2 identical over 8 bases. The CDR3 totals 13 residues. The V gene's germline CDR1 is MNHEY and CDR2 SMNVEV (reference sequence). The V gene end was trimmed by 4 bases and the J gene end by 6 bases; junction bases not matched to a gene: 5.

The CDR3 DNA reads as TGCGCCAGCAATACAGGAGGAGTTAATGAAAAACTGTTTTTT. This translates into CASNTGGVNEKLFF. The genes are TRBV5-1 and TRBJ1-4; D possibly corresponds to TRBD1 (5 bases). The V gene lost 6 bases and the J gene lost 4 bases, with 13 bases spanning the gap. This CDR3 spans 14 amino acids. Germline loops: CDR1 SGHRS, CDR2 YFSETQ.

As for this clone: The identical CDR3 is also encoded by other nucleotide sequences in the sample. V usage is TRBV9 and J usage is TRBJ2-7; 7 bases map to TRBD1. The CDR3 consists of 15 residues. Germline V lookup: CDR1 SGDLS, CDR2 YYNGEE. J gave up 0 bases and V 2 bases, and 5 bases lay outside the gene matches. The CDR3 region has the DNA TGTGCCAGCAGCGTCGGCTCAGGGGGCTCCTACGAGCAGTACTTC. It yields the protein CASSVGSGGSYEQYF.

This chain links TRBV4-3 with TRBJ2-5; D gene uncertain. The V and J ends lost 0 bases and 1 base respectively, with 9 bases between them. CDR1 is LGHNA, CDR2 YSLEER, per germline. There are 15 residues in the CDR3. Here the CDR3 DNA reads TGCGCCAGCAGCCAAGATGGGCTGGTCCAAGAGACCCAGTACTTC. Its translation: CASSQDGLVQETQYF.

The gene calls are TRBV30 and TRBJ2-3; TRBD2 matches 12 bases. Germline CDR1 GTSNPN, CDR2 SVGIG (reference sequence). V lost 5 bases to trimming and J lost 5 bases; unmatched junction nucleotides: 14. The CDR3 covers 17 residues. This CDR3 is CAWAQITSGRIKDTQYF. The CDR3 bases are TGTGCCTGGGCCCAGATAACTAGCGGGAGGATAAAAGATACGCAGTATTTT.

The CDR3: CASSLQGETYEQYF. In nucleotides, the CDR3 is TGTGCCAGCAGCTTACAGGGGGAAACCTACGAGCAGTACTTC. The chain uses TRBV7-9 and TRBJ2-7; TRBD1 aligns across 7 bases. V shed 2 bases and J 2 bases; nucleotides not matched to a gene: 3. The CDR3 is 14 amino acids. In germline, CDR1 is SEHNR, CDR2 FQNEAQ (reference sequence).

As DNA, the CDR3 is TGTGCCAGCAGCGACCGGGAGATACAGGGTTCCTACGAGCAGTACTTC. It specifies CASSDREIQGSYEQYF. The chain carries TRBV7-9 and TRBJ2-7; D assignment may be TRBD1 or TRBD2 (6 bases each). This CDR3 comprises 16 residues. Trimming left V 5 bases short and J 1 base short, with 18 bases between. Germline V CDR1 and CDR2: SEHNR, FQNEAQ (reference sequence). The full variable domain, in which reference TRBV7-9 and TRBJ2-7 provide the parts outside the CDR3, is DTGVSQNPRHKITKRGQNVTFRCDPISEHNRLYWYRQTLGQGPEFLTYFQNEAQLEKSRLLSDRFSAERPKGSFSTLEIQRTEQGDSAMYLCASSDREIQGSYEQYFGPGTRLTVT.

The rearrangement links TRBV13 to TRBJ2-7; 10 bases match TRBD1. With V trimmed by 0 bases and J by 3 bases, 5 bases remained unmatched. The CDR3 spans 16 residues. Per germline, CDR1 PRHDT and CDR2 FYEKMQ (reference sequence). CDR3 protein: CASSLGPGTGDYEQYF. CDR3 sequence (DNA): TGTGCCAGCAGCTTAGGGCCCGGGACAGGGGACTACGAGCAGTACTTC.

This chain links TRBV27 with TRBJ1-1, with TRBD1 matching 8 bases. The CDR3 spans 13 residues. CDR1 and CDR2 from the germline V gene are MNHEY and SMNVEV (reference sequence). The J segment lost 10 bases and the V segment lost 5 bases, leaving 9 bases of the junction unmatched. The CDR3 DNA reads TGTGCCAGCAGTCAAGGACAGGGCGGGGCAGCTTTCTTT. Translation: CASSQGQGGAAFF.